This T cell receptor (beta chain) was profiled in a study of regulatory T cells in long-lasting Graves disease. Study information: Patients with new Graves' disease had used antithyroid drugs below 3 months. General study points: Patients with persistent Graves' had lower TCR diversity than newly diagnosed patients. Persistent patients had more shared public clonotypes (around 2,700) than new patients (approximately 970).

CDR3 length: 15 amino acids. The V gene end was trimmed by 9 bases and the J gene end by 4 bases; junction bases not matched to a gene: 10. Germline V lookup: CDR1 LNHDA, CDR2 SQIVND (reference sequence). Time point: newly diagnosed GD, antithyroid drugs for less than 3 months. PBMC-extracted RNA yielded the TCR library. Building the TCR beta libraries relied on iRepertoire HTBI primers, and CDR3 regions underwent Arm-PCR. One entry per CDR3 protein, called by TCRdb with MiXCR from the multiplex PCR reads. The sample has around 420,000 distinct CDR3 sequences, approximately 15% seen once. On this clonotype itself: Its cognate antigen is unknown.

A further study also used this sample, focusing on T cells in Graves' hyperthyroidism and ophthalmopathy.

The V gene is TRBV19, the J gene TRBJ2-2, with 8 positions matching TRBD1. This specimen was peripheral blood mononuclear cells (PBMCs), taken at new diagnosis, from a patient treated with antithyroid drugs. This receptor was identified in a woman in her thirties or forties with Graves disease. The CDR3 DNA reads TGTGCCAGCTACTTCCGGACAGGGTTCACCGGGGAGCTGTTTTTT. It codes for CASYFRTGFTGELFF.